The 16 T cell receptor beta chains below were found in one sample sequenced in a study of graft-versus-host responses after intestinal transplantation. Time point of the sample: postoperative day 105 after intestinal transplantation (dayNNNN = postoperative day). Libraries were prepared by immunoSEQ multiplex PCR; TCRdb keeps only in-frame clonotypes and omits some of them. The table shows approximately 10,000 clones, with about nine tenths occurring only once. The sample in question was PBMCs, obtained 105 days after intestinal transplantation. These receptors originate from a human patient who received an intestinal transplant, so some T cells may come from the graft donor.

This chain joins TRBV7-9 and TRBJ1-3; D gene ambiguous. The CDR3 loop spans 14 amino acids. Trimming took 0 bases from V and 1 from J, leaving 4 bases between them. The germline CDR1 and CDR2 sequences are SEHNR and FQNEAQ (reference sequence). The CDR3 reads CASSLAGSGNTIYF. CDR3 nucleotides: TGTGCCAGCAGCTTAGCAGGGTCTGGAAACACCATATATTTT.

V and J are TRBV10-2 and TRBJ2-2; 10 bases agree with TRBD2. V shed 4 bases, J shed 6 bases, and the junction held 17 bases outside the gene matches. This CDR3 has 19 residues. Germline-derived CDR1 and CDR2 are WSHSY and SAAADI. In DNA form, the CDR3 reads TGCGCCAGCAGTGGCTCCGGGACTAGCGTCAGGTCCCAATCCGGGGAGCTGTTTTTT. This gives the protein CASSGSGTSVRSQSGELFF.

The CDR3 DNA follows: TGTGCCAGCTCACCGTTCTTAGCGGGGGAATTTGGTACGCAGTATTTT. It yields the protein CASSPFLAGEFGTQYF. The rearrangement joins TRBV18 to TRBJ2-3; 9 bases map to TRBD2. The CDR3 runs 16 residues. Germline V lookup: CDR1 KGHSH, CDR2 LQKENI. J gave up 8 bases and V 3 bases, and 12 bases lay outside the gene matches.

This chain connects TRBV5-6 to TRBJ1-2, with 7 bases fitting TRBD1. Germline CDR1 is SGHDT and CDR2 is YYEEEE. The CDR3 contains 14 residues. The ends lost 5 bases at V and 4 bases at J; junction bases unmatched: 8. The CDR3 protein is CASRASTGFYGYTF. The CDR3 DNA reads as TGTGCCAGCAGGGCTTCGACAGGGTTCTATGGCTACACCTTC. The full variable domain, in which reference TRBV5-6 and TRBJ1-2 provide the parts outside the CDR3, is DAGVTQSPTHLIKTRGQQVTLRCSPKSGHDTVSWYQQALGQGPQFIFQYYEEEERQRGNFPDRFSGHQFPNYSSELNVNALLLGDSALYLCASRASTGFYGYTFGSGTRLTVV.

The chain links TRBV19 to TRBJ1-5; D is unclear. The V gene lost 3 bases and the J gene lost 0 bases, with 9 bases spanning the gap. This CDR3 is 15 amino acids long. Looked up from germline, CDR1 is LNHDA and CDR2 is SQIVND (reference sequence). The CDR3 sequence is CASSMEVYSNQPQHF. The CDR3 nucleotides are TGTGCCAGTAGTATGGAGGTCTATAGCAATCAGCCCCAGCATTTT.

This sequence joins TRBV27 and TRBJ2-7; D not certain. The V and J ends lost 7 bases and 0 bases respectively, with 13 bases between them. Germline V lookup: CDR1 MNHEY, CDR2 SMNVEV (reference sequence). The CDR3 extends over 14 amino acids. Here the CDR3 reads CASKPELSSYEQYF. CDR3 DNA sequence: TGTGCCAGCAAGCCGGAATTAAGCTCCTACGAGCAGTACTTC.

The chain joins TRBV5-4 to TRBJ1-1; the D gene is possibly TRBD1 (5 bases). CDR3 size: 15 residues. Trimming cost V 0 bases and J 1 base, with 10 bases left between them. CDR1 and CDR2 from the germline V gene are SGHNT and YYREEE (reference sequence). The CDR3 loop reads CASSLGPTANTEAFF. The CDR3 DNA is TGTGCCAGCAGCTTGGGCCCGACAGCGAACACTGAAGCTTTCTTT.

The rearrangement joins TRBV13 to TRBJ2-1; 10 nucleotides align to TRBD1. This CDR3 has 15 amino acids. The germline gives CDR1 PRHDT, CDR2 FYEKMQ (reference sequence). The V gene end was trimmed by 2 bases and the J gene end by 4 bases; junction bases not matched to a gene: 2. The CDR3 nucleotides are TGTGCCAGCAGCTTAACGGGACAGGGGTACAATGAGCAGTTCTTC. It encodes CASSLTGQGYNEQFF.

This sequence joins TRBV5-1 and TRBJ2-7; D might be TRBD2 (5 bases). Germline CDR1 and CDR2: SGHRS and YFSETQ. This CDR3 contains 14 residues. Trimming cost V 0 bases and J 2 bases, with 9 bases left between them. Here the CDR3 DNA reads TGCGCCAGCAGCTTGGGCGGGTCCGCCTACGAGCAGTACTTC. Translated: CASSLGGSAYEQYF.

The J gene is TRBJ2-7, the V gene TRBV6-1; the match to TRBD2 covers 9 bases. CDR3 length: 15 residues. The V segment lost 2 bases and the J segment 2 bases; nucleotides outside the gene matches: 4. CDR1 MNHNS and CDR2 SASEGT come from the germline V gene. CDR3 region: CASSESRGRAYEQYF. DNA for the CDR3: TGTGCCAGCAGTGAATCCCGCGGGAGGGCCTACGAGCAGTACTTC.

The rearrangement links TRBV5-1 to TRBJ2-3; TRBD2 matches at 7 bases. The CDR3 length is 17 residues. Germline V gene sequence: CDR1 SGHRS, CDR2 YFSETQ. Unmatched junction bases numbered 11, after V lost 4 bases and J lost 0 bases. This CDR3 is CASSPRGFVTSTDTQYF. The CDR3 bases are TGCGCCAGCAGCCCGCGGGGGTTCGTCACTAGCACAGATACGCAGTATTTT. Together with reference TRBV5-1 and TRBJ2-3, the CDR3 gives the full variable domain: KAGVTQTPRYLIKTRGQQVTLSCSPISGHRSVSWYQQTPGQGLQFLFEYFSETQRNKGNFPGRFSGRQFSNSRSEMNVSTLELGDSALYLCASSPRGFVTSTDTQYFGPGTRLTVL.

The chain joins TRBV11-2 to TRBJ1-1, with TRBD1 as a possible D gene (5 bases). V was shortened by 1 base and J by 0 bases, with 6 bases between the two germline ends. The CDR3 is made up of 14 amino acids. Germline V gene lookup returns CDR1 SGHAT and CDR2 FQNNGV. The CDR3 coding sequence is TGTGCCAGCAGCTTAGGAGGGGTGAACACTGAAGCTTTCTTT. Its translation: CASSLGGVNTEAFF.

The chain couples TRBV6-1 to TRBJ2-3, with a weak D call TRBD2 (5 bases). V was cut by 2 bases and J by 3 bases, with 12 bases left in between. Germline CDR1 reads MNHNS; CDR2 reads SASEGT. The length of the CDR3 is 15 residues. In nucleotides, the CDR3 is TGTGCCAGCAGTGAACCGGGCCGGGGTACAGATACGCAGTATTTT. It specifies CASSEPGRGTDTQYF.

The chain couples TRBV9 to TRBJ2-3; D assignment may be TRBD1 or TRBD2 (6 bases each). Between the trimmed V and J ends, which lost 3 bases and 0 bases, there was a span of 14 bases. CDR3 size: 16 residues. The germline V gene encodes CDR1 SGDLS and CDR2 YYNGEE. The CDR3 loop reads CASSAGGSPSTDTQYF. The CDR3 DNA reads TGTGCCAGCAGCGCCGGGGGCTCCCCTAGCACAGATACGCAGTATTTT.

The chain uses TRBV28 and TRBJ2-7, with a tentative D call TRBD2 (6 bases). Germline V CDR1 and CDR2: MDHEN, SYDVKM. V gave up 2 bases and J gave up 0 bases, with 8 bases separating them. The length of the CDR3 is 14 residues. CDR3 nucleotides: TGTGCCAGCAGTTTACACGGGAGCTCCTACGAGCAGTACTTC. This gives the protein CASSLHGSSYEQYF.

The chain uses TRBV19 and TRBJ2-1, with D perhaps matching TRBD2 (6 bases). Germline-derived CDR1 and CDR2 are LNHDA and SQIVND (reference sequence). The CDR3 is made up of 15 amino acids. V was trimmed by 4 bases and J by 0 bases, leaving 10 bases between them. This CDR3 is CASSSGTSSYNEQFF. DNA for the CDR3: TGTGCCAGTAGTAGCGGGACTTCCTCCTACAATGAGCAGTTCTTC.